Following are 21 T cell receptor beta chains from one sample sequenced in a study of shared clonotypes between healthy human individuals. The repertoire was sequenced with immunoSEQ multiplex PCR; TCRdb's copy has only in-frame clones and lacks some. The data hold 2,100,000 or so clones, with more than 90% observed a single time. Sequencing was performed on naive CD4+ T cells sorted from blood. The subset is: CD45RA+ positively selected. Every receptor here comes from a man between 18 and 29 years old in good health.

This sequence joins TRBV28 and TRBJ1-6; 9 bases map to TRBD1. This CDR3 has 13 residues. CDR1 and CDR2 (germline): MDHEN, SYDVKM. The V gene end was trimmed by 7 bases and the J gene end by 13 bases; junction bases not matched to a gene: 8. The DNA of the CDR3 is TGTGCCAGCACCTCCCCGGGACAGGGCCCCCTCCACTTT. Translation gives CASTSPGQGPLHF.

The chain is built from TRBV27 and TRBJ2-4; 13 bases match TRBD2. The germline CDR1 and CDR2 sequences are MNHEY and SMNVEV (reference sequence). The CDR3 runs 19 residues. V was clipped by 5 bases and J by 6 bases; unmatched bases: 16. DNA for the CDR3: TGTGCCAGCAGTCCCCAGACTAGCGGGAGGTTCGAAGAGAGAAACATTCAGTACTTC. It encodes CASSPQTSGRFEERNIQYF.

The count of this clone is one. This sequence joins TRBV30 and TRBJ2-3; D perhaps matches TRBD2 (5 bases). This CDR3 has 14 amino acids. Germline CDR1 GTSNPN, CDR2 SVGIG (reference sequence). V lost 0 bases and J 6 bases, leaving 13 bases between the germline ends. The CDR3 is CAWSVRDSRDTQYF. The CDR3 nucleotides read TGTGCCTGGAGTGTACGGGATTCGAGGGATACGCAGTATTTT.

This chain joins TRBV5-6 and TRBJ2-7; D perhaps matches TRBD2 (5 bases). Deletions cut 1 base from V and 5 bases from J, with 7 bases between. The CDR3 contains 12 residues. CDR1 SGHDT and CDR2 YYEEEE come from the germline V gene. The CDR3 DNA reads as TGTGCCAGCAGCTTGAACGGGAACGAGCAGTACTTC. As protein: CASSLNGNEQYF.

The chain has TRBV30 and TRBJ2-7; 13 bases agree with TRBD2. Per the germline V gene, CDR1 is GTSNPN and CDR2 is SVGIG (reference sequence). Unmatched junction bases numbered 12, after V lost 2 bases and J lost 5 bases. This CDR3 has 17 residues. The CDR3 sequence is CAWSPGTSGISSDEQYF. DNA of the CDR3: TGTGCCTGGAGTCCCGGGACTAGCGGGATCTCGTCGGACGAGCAGTACTTC.

CDR3 sequence reads: CASSLESWRNTEAFF. As DNA, the CDR3 is TGTGCCAGCAGCTTGGAGAGTTGGAGGAACACTGAAGCTTTCTTT. J is TRBJ1-1 and V is TRBV5-5; no definite D call. Germline V lookup: CDR1 SGHKS, CDR2 YYEKEE (reference sequence). The V and J ends lost 0 bases and 1 base respectively, with 10 bases between them. The CDR3 is 15 residues long.

A single count supports this clone. The V call is TRBV18, the J call TRBJ1-1; a possible D gene is TRBD1 (5 bases). From germline, CDR1 is KGHSH and CDR2 LQKENI. V was clipped by 4 bases and J by 4 bases, with 13 bases between them. The CDR3 consists of 14 residues. DNA of the CDR3: TGTGCCAGCTCACTATTAAGGGGTGGCACTGAAGCTTTCTTT. Translated: CASSLLRGGTEAFF.

This chain joins TRBV10-3 and TRBJ2-2; tentatively, D is TRBD2 (6 bases). The CDR3 is 15 residues long. Trimming removed 3 bases from V and 2 bases from J, with 10 bases in between. The germline V gene encodes CDR1 ENHRY and CDR2 SYGVKD. For the CDR3, the DNA is TGTGCCATCAGTGAAGGAGGGTCAAACACCGGGGAGCTGTTTTTT. It specifies CAISEGGSNTGELFF.

The CDR3 bases are TGTGCCACCAGCAGAGAGCCCGGGACAGCATTAGCCAAAAACATTCAGTACTTC. It is translated as CATSREPGTALAKNIQYF. V usage is TRBV15 and J usage is TRBJ2-4, with 7 bases fitting TRBD1. The CDR3 is made up of 18 amino acids. The J segment lost 0 bases and the V segment lost 0 bases, leaving 8 bases of the junction unmatched. Germline CDR1 LNHNV, CDR2 YYDKDF (reference sequence).

V gene TRBV7-9 combines with J gene TRBJ2-7, with 9 bases matching TRBD1. With V trimmed by 5 bases and J by 3 bases, 20 bases remained unmatched. CDR3 size: 19 residues. Germline values: CDR1 SEHNR, CDR2 FQNEAQ (reference sequence). CDR3 DNA: TGTGCCAGCAGCATAAGGTCCCGGACAGGGGACCCGAAGCTCTACGAGCAGTACTTC. Translating gives CASSIRSRTGDPKLYEQYF.

The chain uses TRBV29-1 and TRBJ2-4; the D is unclear. V gave up 7 bases and J gave up 0 bases, with 13 bases separating them. CDR1 and CDR2 from the germline V gene are SQVTM and ANQGSEA. CDR3 size: 14 residues. CDR3 residues: CSANKASAKNIQYF. The CDR3 DNA is TGCAGCGCAAACAAGGCTTCAGCCAAAAACATTCAGTACTTC.

A single count supports this clone. The V and J genes are TRBV9 and TRBJ2-5; D is unresolved. From germline, CDR1 is SGDLS and CDR2 YYNGEE. The CDR3 sequence is 15 residues long. V lost 0 bases and J lost 3, with 12 bases in between. CDR3: CASSVAPRPKETQYF. As DNA, the CDR3 is TGTGCCAGCAGCGTAGCCCCCAGGCCTAAAGAGACCCAGTACTTC. Full variable domain (rest looked up from reference TRBV9 and TRBJ2-5): DSGVTQTPKHLITATGQRVTLRCSPRSGDLSVYWYQQSLDQGLQFLIQYYNGEERAKGNILERFSAQQFPDLHSELNLSSLELGDSALYFCASSVAPRPKETQYFGPGTRLLVL.

V and J are TRBV5-1 and TRBJ1-6, with TRBD1 matching 7 bases. CDR3 length: 15 amino acids. Losses at the gene ends were 1 base for V and 8 bases for J; bases not matched to a gene: 6. CDR1 and CDR2 from the germline V gene are SGHRS and YFSETQ. The CDR3 sequence: CASSLSSRGDSPLHF. For the CDR3, the DNA is TGCGCCAGCAGCTTGAGTTCCAGGGGGGATTCACCCCTCCACTTT.

V usage is TRBV7-9 and J usage is TRBJ2-5, with D possibly being TRBD1 (6 bases). This CDR3 has 15 amino acids. The V gene lost 7 bases and the J gene lost 5 bases, with 20 bases spanning the gap. Germline V gene data show CDR1 as SEHNR and CDR2 as FQNEAQ (reference sequence). The CDR3 DNA follows: TGTGCCAGCATGCAGTCCGGGACACCGCGGGAGACCCAGTACTTC. Translating gives CASMQSGTPRETQYF.

V is TRBV19 and J is TRBJ2-2, with D possibly being TRBD2 (6 bases). V dropped 5 bases and J dropped 1 base, with 14 bases sitting between them. Germline loops: CDR1 LNHDA, CDR2 SQIVND (reference sequence). The CDR3 contains 16 residues. The CDR3 nucleotides read TGTGCCAGTAGTCAAACTAGCCCTCAGAACACCGGGGAGCTGTTTTTT. Translated, it gives CASSQTSPQNTGELFF.

The rearrangement uses TRBV2 and TRBJ2-5; perhaps TRBD2 as D (7 bases). The germline V gene encodes CDR1 SNHLY and CDR2 FYNNEI. The CDR3 is made up of 15 amino acids. V was clipped by 4 bases and J by 4 bases, with 16 bases between them. CDR3 in amino acids: CASSAVGGATETQYF. The CDR3 DNA is TGTGCCAGCAGTGCGGTAGGGGGGGCCACAGAGACCCAGTACTTC.

Here the CDR3 reads CASSGAAEQYF. CDR3 DNA sequence: TGTGCCAGCAGTGGTGCAGCCGAGCAGTACTTC. This rearrangement joins TRBV25-1 to TRBJ2-5; D unclear. The J call may be faulty, since TRBJ2-7 better matches the DNA end. Germline CDR1 reads MGHDK; CDR2 reads SYGVNS. The CDR3 extends over 11 amino acids.

The genes are TRBV28 and TRBJ2-7, with 13 nucleotides matching TRBD2. Unmatched junction bases numbered 7, after V lost 4 bases and J lost 4 bases. Germline-derived CDR1 and CDR2 are MDHEN and SYDVKM. The CDR3 covers 16 residues. CDR3 bases: TGTGCCAGCAGTTCCCGGACTAGCGGGGGTATGTACGAGCAGTACTTC. This codes for CASSSRTSGGMYEQYF. The complete variable domain, with remaining parts taken from reference TRBV28 and TRBJ2-7, reads DVKVTQSSRYLVKRTGEKVFLECVQDMDHENMFWYRQDPGLGLRLIYFSYDVKMKEKGDIPEGYSVSREKKERFSLILESASTNQTSMYLCASSSRTSGGMYEQYFGPGTRLTVT.

The V and J genes are TRBV2 and TRBJ2-5, with D uncertain. Trimming took off 4 bases at V and 5 bases at J, with 14 bases between the two ends. The germline V gene has CDR1 SNHLY and CDR2 FYNNEI. This CDR3 comprises 14 residues. The CDR3 protein is CASSGVGPGETQYF. CDR3 coding DNA: TGTGCCAGCAGTGGAGTGGGTCCCGGGGAGACCCAGTACTTC.

The chain is built from TRBV7-9 and TRBJ2-3, with TRBD1 matching over 10 bases. The germline V gene encodes CDR1 SEHNR and CDR2 FQNEAQ (reference sequence). The V gene end was trimmed by 5 bases and the J gene end by 2 bases; junction bases not matched to a gene: 7. The CDR3 runs 16 residues. For the CDR3, the DNA is TGTGCCAGCAGCACCCGGACAGGGGGTGACACAGATACGCAGTATTTT. Protein: CASSTRTGGDTDTQYF.

The J gene is TRBJ1-3, the V gene TRBV28; 7 bases line up with TRBD1. This CDR3 contains 13 residues. J gave up 4 bases and V 9 bases, and 6 bases lay outside the gene matches. Germline V gene sequence: CDR1 MDHEN, CDR2 SYDVKM. DNA for the CDR3: TGTGCCAGTGCGACAGGGCAAGGAAACACCATATATTTT. This codes for CASATGQGNTIYF.